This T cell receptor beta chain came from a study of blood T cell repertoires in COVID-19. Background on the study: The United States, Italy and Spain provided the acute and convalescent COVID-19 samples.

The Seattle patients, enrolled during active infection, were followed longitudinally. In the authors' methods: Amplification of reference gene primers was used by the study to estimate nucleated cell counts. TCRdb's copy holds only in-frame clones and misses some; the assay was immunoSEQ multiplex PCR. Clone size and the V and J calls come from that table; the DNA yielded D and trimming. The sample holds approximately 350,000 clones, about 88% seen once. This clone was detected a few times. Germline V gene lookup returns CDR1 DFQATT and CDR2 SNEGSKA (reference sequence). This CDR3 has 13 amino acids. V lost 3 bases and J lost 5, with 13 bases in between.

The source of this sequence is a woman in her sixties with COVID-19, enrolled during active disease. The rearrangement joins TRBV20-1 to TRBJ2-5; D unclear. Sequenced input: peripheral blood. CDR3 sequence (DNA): TGCAGTGCTAGTCGGAAGACTGGGGAGACCCAGTACTTC. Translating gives CSASRKTGETQYF.